Listed below are T cell receptor beta chains from one sample, sequenced in a study of blood T cell repertoires in COVID-19. TCRdb's copy holds only in-frame clones and misses some; the assay was immunoSEQ multiplex PCR. The sample has under 75,000 clones, around four fifths seen once; the top ten hold 5.5%. The sample comprised peripheral blood. The receptors were sampled from a woman aged 70-85 years with acute or convalescent COVID-19. Both conserved end residues are part of each CDR3. The D gene is left open where the match is weak. Rows may omit the clone size; those that give it use once, few, many or a size class.

size,D,V,CDR3
NA,TRBD2,TRBV2,CASWAGGNTDTQYF
NA,NA,TRBV4-1,CASSRGVAANEQFF
NA,TRBD2,TRBV5-4,CASSFREGFHEQYF
NA,TRBD2,TRBV5-4,CASSLVPSGDVEQYF
NA,NA,TRBV5-5,CASSPDLETGEAFF
few,NA,TRBV29-1,CSVEEGRSTDTQYF
NA,NA,TRBV5-4,CASSFPREKDTQYF
NA,NA,TRBV3-1/TRBV3-2,CASSQDRVGLWDTQYF
once,NA,TRBV7-9,CASSPWQGTNEKLFF
NA,NA,TRBV29-1,CSVATGNSYEQYF
NA,NA,TRBV7-9,CVEGDTEAFF
few,NA,TRBV7-2,CASGGLGGDYGYTF
NA,NA,TRBV21-1,CASSRPTGTGINSPLHF
once,NA,TRBV4-2,CASSPPGVVRGYTF
few,TRBD1,TRBV7-2,CASSRGRGLKNTGELFF
NA,NA,TRBV14,CASSQGMGEGELFF
NA,NA,TRBV13,CASSLAREFNQPQHF